These 21 T cell receptor beta chains came from one sample sequenced in a study of cytomegalovirus exposure and HLA in healthy donors (dated by TCRdb to about 2017). Library preparation was by the immunoSEQ multiplex PCR assay. TCRdb provides this immuneACCESS table in a form limited to in-frame rearrangements. Some clones are lacking; in checked studies, under half of them reflect an unresolved V gene, and why the rest are absent is not known. The sample table contains around 250,000 clones; only one count was recorded for roughly 89% of them. The ten largest clonotypes hold more than 0.35% of the sample. The sample comprised PBMCs. These receptors all come from a woman between 18 and 30 years old in good health and CMV-seronegative.

The gene calls are TRBV2 and TRBJ2-7; D possibly corresponds to TRBD1 (6 bases). Germline CDR1 reads SNHLY; CDR2 reads FYNNEI. The CDR3 has 13 residues. The CDR3 spells CASSWGTRQAEKV. As DNA, the CDR3 is TGTGCCAGCAGTTGGGGGACGCGACAGGCGGAAAAGGTC.

The rearrangement uses TRBV6-4 and TRBJ2-2; D is uncertain. Trimming left V 1 base short and J 5 bases short, with 5 bases between. The CDR3 contains 13 residues. Germline values: CDR1 MRHNA, CDR2 SNTAGT. The CDR3 loop is CASSDWSTGELFF. CDR3 bases: TGTGCCAGCAGTGACTGGAGTACCGGGGAGCTGTTTTTT.

The chain employs TRBV6-5 and TRBJ1-2; maybe TRBD1 (6 bases). CDR3 length: 14 residues. Trimming pared 5 bases from V and 8 bases from J, leaving 18 bases between. Germline values: CDR1 MNHEY, CDR2 SVGAGI. The CDR3 DNA reads as TGTGCCAGCAGTAAATTTTCGGACAGTCCAGGCTACACCTTC. This codes for CASSKFSDSPGYTF.

The chain is built from TRBV20-1 and TRBJ2-5, with TRBD1 matching 8 bases. Germline CDR1 DFQATT, CDR2 SNEGSKA (reference sequence). V shed 4 bases, J shed 5 bases, and the junction held 0 bases outside the gene matches. The CDR3 runs to 11 residues. The CDR3 DNA reads as TGCAGTGCTACAGGGGGCGAGACCCAGTACTTC. Amino acid sequence: CSATGGETQYF.

This sequence joins TRBV29-1 and TRBJ1-1; maybe TRBD1 (5 bases). V gave up 5 bases and J gave up 1 base, with 11 bases separating them. This CDR3 has 13 amino acids. Germline V gene sequence: CDR1 SQVTM, CDR2 ANQGSEA. The chain's CDR3 is CSVRGVPNTEAFF. In DNA form, the CDR3 reads TGCAGCGTTCGGGGGGTTCCGAACACTGAAGCTTTCTTT.

This clone was observed a few times. This chain joins TRBV29-1 and TRBJ1-5; D is uncertain. The CDR3 length is 13 residues. Germline CDR1 SQVTM, CDR2 ANQGSEA. V lost 6 bases to trimming and J lost 7 bases, with 16 bases between them. Here the CDR3 reads CSVSGGSRQPQHF. CDR3 coding DNA: TGCAGCGTCTCAGGAGGTTCCAGACAGCCCCAGCATTTT.

This chain links TRBV5-4 with TRBJ2-3, with 16 bases matching TRBD2. The junction had 5 bases not matched to a gene; V was cut back by 5 bases and J by 2 bases. Germline values: CDR1 SGHNT, CDR2 YYREEE (reference sequence). This CDR3 region has 17 residues. The CDR3 spells CASSGTSGGADTDTQYF. DNA of the CDR3: TGTGCCAGCAGTGGGACTAGCGGGGGGGCCGACACAGATACGCAGTATTTT. Drawing the rest from reference TRBV5-4 and TRBJ2-3, the complete variable domain is ETGVTQSPTHLIKTRGQQVTLRCSSQSGHNTVSWYQQALGQGPQFIFQYYREEENGRGNFPPRFSGLQFPNYSSELNVNALELDDSALYLCASSGTSGGADTDTQYFGPGTRLTVL.

In this sample, this clone turned up once. The chain combines TRBV11-2 with TRBJ2-4; weak D call: TRBD1 (6 bases). The CDR3 covers 17 residues. Per the germline V gene, CDR1 is SGHAT and CDR2 is FQNNGV. Trimming stripped 1 base from V and 1 base from J, with 14 bases between. This CDR3 reads CASSLVKGDRAKNIQYF. For the CDR3, the DNA is TGTGCCAGCAGCTTAGTTAAGGGAGACAGGGCCAAAAACATTCAGTACTTC.

This chain joins TRBV7-2 and TRBJ1-1; 7 bases are shared with TRBD1. There are 14 residues in the CDR3. The ends lost 4 bases at V and 1 base at J; junction bases unmatched: 3. Germline lookup yields CDR1 SGHTA and CDR2 FQGNSA. The CDR3 bases are TGTGCCAGCAGCTCGGGACAGAGGAACACTGAAGCTTTCTTT. This sequence encodes CASSSGQRNTEAFF.

CDR3: CASSSGTPGQFF. CDR3 coding DNA: TGTGCCAGCAGCTCTGGGACACCTGGGCAGTTCTTC. The gene calls are TRBV5-6 and TRBJ2-1; the D gene is possibly TRBD1 (6 bases). The CDR3 length is 12 residues. Germline lookup yields CDR1 SGHDT and CDR2 YYEEEE. Trimming left V 3 bases short and J 12 bases short, with 13 bases between. Together with reference TRBV5-6 and TRBJ2-1, the CDR3 gives the full variable domain: DAGVTQSPTHLIKTRGQQVTLRCSPKSGHDTVSWYQQALGQGPQFIFQYYEEEERQRGNFPDRFSGHQFPNYSSELNVNALLLGDSALYLCASSSGTPGQFFGPGTRLTVL.

The V gene is TRBV28, the J gene TRBJ2-7, with TRBD1 identical over 7 bases. CDR1 and CDR2 (germline): MDHEN, SYDVKM. This CDR3 has 15 residues. The ends lost 5 bases at V and 2 bases at J; junction bases unmatched: 9. The CDR3 DNA is TGTGCCAGCAGTAGACAGAGGGACAGCGCCTACGAGCAGTACTTC. Translation gives CASSRQRDSAYEQYF.

The chain has TRBV19 and TRBJ2-1, with D unresolved. Trimming left V 1 base short and J 7 bases short, with 11 bases between. From germline, CDR1 is LNHDA and CDR2 SQIVND (reference sequence). CDR3 length equals 14 residues. The CDR3 nucleotides read TGTGCCAGTAGTATAGCCCCCGCTATGAATGAGCAGTTCTTC. It is translated as CASSIAPAMNEQFF.

The rearrangement uses TRBV4-3 and TRBJ2-7, with 10 bases fitting TRBD1. Germline values: CDR1 LGHNA, CDR2 YSLEER. The CDR3 loop spans 14 amino acids. V was pared by 0 bases and J by 5 bases, with 1 base of the junction left unmatched. CDR3: CASSQDGTGDEQYF. The CDR3, as DNA: TGCGCCAGCAGCCAAGACGGGACAGGGGACGAGCAGTACTTC.

The chain employs TRBV11-2 and TRBJ1-5; D is undetermined. The CDR3 length is 17 residues. Germline V CDR1 and CDR2: SGHAT, FQNNGV. The V and J ends lost 5 bases and 4 bases respectively, with 21 bases between them. CDR3 loop: CASSRYAGRSVNQPQHF. Written as DNA, the CDR3 is TGTGCCAGCAGCCGATATGCGGGCAGAAGTGTTAATCAGCCCCAGCATTTT.

V usage is TRBV7-6 and J usage is TRBJ1-4, with TRBD1 matching 9 bases. The CDR3 is 15 amino acids. CDR1 is SGHVS and CDR2 is FNYEAQ in the germline V gene. V trimming: 6 bases; J trimming: 8 bases; junction bases outside the gene matches: 10. This CDR3 is CASSLEDRGAEKLFF. The CDR3, as DNA: TGTGCCAGCAGTCTGGAGGACAGGGGAGCAGAAAAACTGTTTTTT.

The chain links TRBV5-1 to TRBJ1-5, with D hard to call. The V end lost 2 bases, the J end lost 2 bases, and 11 bases lay between the germline ends. The CDR3 has 15 residues. The germline V gene encodes CDR1 SGHRS and CDR2 YFSETQ. CDR3 coding DNA: TGCGCCAGCAGCTTAGGAGGTGAGCGCAATCAGCCCCAGCATTTT. Protein sequence: CASSLGGERNQPQHF.

In its sample, this clone was seen a few times. J is TRBJ2-7 and V is TRBV13; D might be TRBD2 (6 bases). Germline assignment: CDR1 PRHDT and CDR2 FYEKMQ (reference sequence). The CDR3 covers 15 residues. The V gene lost 1 base and the J gene lost 2 bases, with 12 bases spanning the gap. DNA for the CDR3: TGTGCCAGCAGCTTAGCATCCAGCGGGCCCTACGAGCAGTACGTC. Protein sequence: CASSLASSGPYEQYV.

The chain is built from TRBV5-1 and TRBJ2-2, with a possible D match to TRBD2 (6 bases). Trimming took 0 bases from V and 4 from J, leaving 10 bases between them. Germline loops: CDR1 SGHRS, CDR2 YFSETQ. The CDR3 contains 15 residues. The chain's CDR3 is CASSLALRGTGELFF. CDR3 sequence (DNA): TGCGCCAGCAGCTTGGCCTTGCGGGGCACCGGGGAGCTGTTTTTT.

V and J are TRBV11-2 and TRBJ2-3; 11 bases fit TRBD2. The germline V gene has CDR1 SGHAT and CDR2 FQNNGV. The CDR3 has 16 amino acids. V shed 4 bases, J shed 1 base, and the junction held 4 bases outside the gene matches. The CDR3 here is CASSSLTSGGTDTQYF. CDR3 nucleotide sequence: TGTGCCAGCAGCTCCCTGACTAGCGGGGGCACAGATACGCAGTATTTT.

This clone was observed a few times. V gene TRBV5-5 combines with J gene TRBJ2-7, with D possibly being TRBD1 (6 bases). CDR3 size: 14 residues. V shed 0 bases and J shed 2 bases, with 9 bases lying between them. Germline assignment: CDR1 SGHKS and CDR2 YYEKEE (reference sequence). Here the CDR3 reads CASSLDTGTYEQYV. Written as DNA, the CDR3 is TGTGCCAGCAGCTTGGATACAGGGACCTACGAGCAGTACGTC.

The V and J genes are TRBV5-4 and TRBJ2-5, with a weak D call TRBD2 (5 bases). Germline V CDR1 and CDR2: SGHNT, YYREEE (reference sequence). The CDR3 is made up of 15 amino acids. The V end was cut by 0 bases, the J end by 3 bases, with 12 bases between. In nucleotides, the CDR3 is TGTGCCAGCAGCTTGGGTGGAACTAGGGAAGAGACCCAGTACTTC. This codes for CASSLGGTREETQYF.